Below, 28 T cell receptor beta chains from the same sample are listed, as sequenced in a study of T cell clusters in autoimmune cytopenias. TRB was amplified from 250 ng of peripheral blood genomic DNA per sample. TRB was amplified by touch-down multiplex PCR, primer pools A and B combined. TCRdb re-called the multiplex PCR reads and catalogs CDR3 proteins one per entry, DNA excluded. The sample totals some 7,700 distinct CDR3 sequences; its top ten clones hold about 3.3%. Material: peripheral blood. The receptors were sampled from a human donor with an autoimmune cytopenia or autoimmune hepatitis (not recorded which).

The chain recombines TRBV6-2 or TRBV6-3 with TRBJ2-7; TCRdb gives TRBD1 as the D gene, but with no DNA this cannot be confirmed. Germline values: CDR1 MNHEY, CDR2 SVGEGT. The CDR3 contains 12 residues. This CDR3 reads CASILIGDEQYF.

Judged by frequency, this clonotype is medium-sized. This chain's CDR3 is CASKEAGGGQETQYF. The chain carries TRBV6-2 or TRBV6-3 and TRBJ2-5; TCRdb lists TRBD2, though no DNA is available to test this call. Germline assignment: CDR1 MNHEY and CDR2 SVGEGT. This CDR3 contains 15 residues.

CDR3 loop: CASSQVGRVDTQYF. The chain combines TRBV4-2 with TRBJ2-3; TCRdb lists TRBD2, though no DNA is available to test this call. This CDR3 spans 14 amino acids. Germline V gene lookup returns CDR1 LGHNA and CDR2 YNFKEQ.

This clonotype is classed as medium-sized (0.01 to 0.1%) by frequency. The chain employs TRBV30 and TRBJ2-5; the TRBD1 assignment by TCRdb is unverifiable without DNA. The CDR3 consists of 14 residues. CDR1 is GTSNPN, CDR2 SVGIG, per germline (reference sequence). This chain's CDR3 is CAWSEGADQETQYF.

This clonotype registers medium-sized by frequency. This chain joins TRBV5-6 and TRBJ1-1. The V gene's germline CDR1 is SGHDT and CDR2 YYEEEE. The CDR3 is 15 residues long. CDR3 sequence reads: CASSRRDKLTLKAFF.

This clonotype is medium-sized by frequency. The chain recombines TRBV5-6 with TRBJ2-3; TCRdb designates TRBD1, a call that cannot be tested without DNA. This CDR3 spans 15 amino acids. Germline V gene sequence: CDR1 SGHDT, CDR2 YYEEEE. The CDR3 protein is CASSLSQGVQDTQYF.

According to its frequency, this clonotype is medium-sized. The rearrangement joins TRBV27 to TRBJ2-5; TCRdb lists TRBD2, though no DNA is available to test this call. Germline V CDR1 and CDR2: MNHEY, SMNVEV (reference sequence). CDR3 length: 14 residues. This chain's CDR3 is CASSLGGREETQYF.

The chain joins TRBV19 to TRBJ2-5; TCRdb's assignment of TRBD2 cannot be checked, as there is no DNA. The CDR3 contains 16 residues. Germline CDR1 LNHDA, CDR2 SQIVND (reference sequence). CDR3 sequence: CASSIAERDGLETQYF.

This clonotype counts as medium-sized (0.01 to 0.1%) by frequency. The chain combines TRBV19 with TRBJ1-2; TCRdb indicates TRBD1, and absent DNA this call remains unverified. CDR3 length: 14 residues. CDR1 and CDR2 from the germline V gene are LNHDA and SQIVND (reference sequence). The CDR3 protein is CASTPNRSRYGYTF.

By frequency, this clonotype registers medium-sized. This chain connects TRBV29-1 to TRBJ1-5; the D call from TCRdb, TRBD1, cannot be confirmed without DNA. Germline lookup yields CDR1 SQVTM and CDR2 ANQGSEA. The CDR3 covers 14 residues. The CDR3 region is CSVSTGGGYQPQHF.

The chain employs TRBV5-4 and TRBJ2-3; TCRdb picks TRBD1, but there is no DNA to check that call. Germline V gene sequence: CDR1 SGHNT, CDR2 YYREEE (reference sequence). The CDR3 extends over 14 amino acids. This chain's CDR3 is CASSLSGLGDTQYF.

CDR3 residues: CASRTGQGIGIQYF. The rearrangement links TRBV5-5 to TRBJ2-4; TCRdb names TRBD1, which stays unverified in the absence of DNA. The germline CDR1 and CDR2 sequences are SGHKS and YYEKEE (reference sequence). The CDR3 length is 14 residues. The complete variable domain, with remaining parts taken from reference TRBV5-5 and TRBJ2-4, reads DAGVTQSPTHLIKTRGQQVTLRCSPISGHKSVSWYQQVLGQGPQFIFQYYEKEERGRGNFPDRFSARQFPNYSSELNVNALLLGDSALYLCASRTGQGIGIQYFGAGTRLSVL.

CDR3 in amino acids: CASSLSHGTDTQYF. The rearrangement joins TRBV7-3 to TRBJ2-3. Germline V gene lookup returns CDR1 SGHTA and CDR2 FQGTGA. There are 14 residues in the CDR3.

This sequence joins TRBV7-6 and TRBJ1-1. The CDR3 sequence is 13 residues long. Germline loops: CDR1 SGHVS, CDR2 FNYEAQ. CDR3 region: CASSLRGNTEAFF.

This clonotype counts as medium-sized (0.01 to 0.1%) by frequency. The chain combines TRBV27 with TRBJ2-3; TCRdb picks TRBD1, but there is no DNA to check that call. Germline values: CDR1 MNHEY, CDR2 SMNVEV (reference sequence). The CDR3 contains 16 residues. This CDR3 reads CASSLGTGLFTDTQYF.

Frequency places this clonotype as medium-sized. The rearrangement uses TRBV10-3 and TRBJ2-6; TCRdb designates TRBD1, a call that cannot be tested without DNA. CDR3 length: 15 residues. Germline V gives CDR1 ENHRY, CDR2 SYGVKD. The chain's CDR3 is CAISDSGAGANVLTF.

By frequency, this clonotype is medium-sized (0.01 to 0.1%). The gene calls are TRBV20-1 and TRBJ2-7; checking the TCRdb D call of TRBD2 is not possible without DNA. CDR3 size: 15 residues. In germline, CDR1 is DFQATT, CDR2 SNEGSKA (reference sequence). CDR3 loop: CSAPGVAGGADEQYF.

This clonotype is identified as medium-sized from frequency. The chain carries TRBV6-1 and TRBJ2-1; TCRdb's D gene call, TRBD1, goes unchecked for lack of DNA. Germline V lookup: CDR1 MNHNS, CDR2 SASEGT. The CDR3 length is 16 residues. The CDR3 region is CASSEAGGYTRGEQFF.

This clonotype ranks as medium-sized in terms of frequency. The gene calls are TRBV6-4 and TRBJ2-7; TCRdb outputs TRBD2, but without DNA this stays unchecked. The CDR3 extends over 15 amino acids. Germline V gene data show CDR1 as MRHNA and CDR2 as SNTAGT. The CDR3 region is CASSVGSGASYEQYF.

This chain links TRBV11-1 with TRBJ2-7; TCRdb calls TRBD2, which cannot be checked without DNA. The V gene's germline CDR1 is SGHAT and CDR2 FQDESV (reference sequence). This CDR3 is 17 amino acids long. This CDR3 is CASSLRGDFRGPYEQYF.

The chain combines TRBV5-1 with TRBJ2-6. Germline loops: CDR1 SGHRS, CDR2 YFSETQ. The CDR3 runs to 13 residues. CDR3 sequence: CASKRAGANVLTF. The full variable domain, completed using reference TRBV5-1 and TRBJ2-6, is KAGVTQTPRYLIKTRGQQVTLSCSPISGHRSVSWYQQTPGQGLQFLFEYFSETQRNKGNFPGRFSGRQFSNSRSEMNVSTLELGDSALYLCASKRAGANVLTFGAGSRLTVL.

This clonotype ranks as medium-sized in terms of frequency. The rearrangement joins TRBV6-5 to TRBJ2-7; without DNA, the TCRdb call of TRBD2 cannot be checked. Germline V gene lookup returns CDR1 MNHEY and CDR2 SVGAGI. The CDR3 length is 15 residues. The CDR3 spells CASSQTSGRSYEQYF.

According to its frequency, this clonotype is medium-sized. The V call is TRBV19, the J call TRBJ2-2; TCRdb selects TRBD2, and the lack of DNA leaves this call unchecked. CDR3 length: 14 amino acids. Germline CDR1 reads LNHDA; CDR2 reads SQIVND (reference sequence). This CDR3 is CASRLAGVTGELFF.

Measured by frequency, this clonotype is medium-sized. V gene TRBV6-5 combines with J gene TRBJ2-3; TCRdb selects TRBD2, and the lack of DNA leaves this call unchecked. The CDR3 is made up of 16 amino acids. Germline V CDR1 and CDR2: MNHEY, SVGAGI. The CDR3 loop reads CASSYGISGSTDTQYF.

By frequency, this clonotype is medium-sized. The chain recombines TRBV6-2 or TRBV6-3 with TRBJ2-3; TCRdb proposes TRBD1, but this gene call is untestable without DNA. The CDR3 covers 13 residues. The germline CDR1 and CDR2 sequences are MNHEY and SVGEGT. The CDR3 loop is CASRTGSTDTQYF.

This sequence joins TRBV20-1 and TRBJ2-1; TCRdb lists TRBD2, though no DNA is available to test this call. The germline gives CDR1 DFQATT, CDR2 SNEGSKA (reference sequence). The CDR3 is made up of 13 amino acids. The CDR3 loop is CSAMEGVGFEQFF.

By frequency, this clonotype is medium-sized. This chain joins TRBV7-6 and TRBJ2-5; TCRdb selects TRBD1, and the lack of DNA leaves this call unchecked. The CDR3 has 13 amino acids. The germline V gene has CDR1 SGHVS and CDR2 FNYEAQ. The CDR3 here is CASSFGGTETQYF.

The chain combines TRBV18 with TRBJ1-2; TCRdb's D call of TRBD1 is untestable without DNA. There are 15 residues in the CDR3. CDR1 and CDR2 (germline): KGHSH, LQKENI. This CDR3 reads CASSLSGQGKAGYTF. Based on the CDR3 plus reference TRBV18 and TRBJ1-2, the full variable domain is NAGVMQNPRHLVRRRGQEARLRCSPMKGHSHVYWYRQLPEEGLKFMVYLQKENIIDESGMPKERFSAEFPKEGPSILRIQQVVRGDSAAYFCASSLSGQGKAGYTFGSGTRLTVV.